These 8 T cell receptor beta chains were sequenced from one sample in a study of T cells after yellow fever vaccination. TCRdb re-derived calls from the 5' RACE reads in MiXCR, one entry per CDR3 protein. This sample carries 40,000 to 50,000 distinct CDR3 sequences, 6.8% of them seen once, and the ten largest clones take 15%. The material sequenced was CD8+ T cells not binding an NS4B(214-222) dextramer, sorted from PBMCs, taken 45 days after the yellow fever booster vaccination. The receptors were gathered from a man aged 25-40 years who received the YFV17D yellow fever vaccine.

This clonotype was counted ten times or more. This rearrangement joins TRBV13 to TRBJ1-1; D might be TRBD1 (5 bases). Germline CDR1 PRHDT, CDR2 FYEKMQ (reference sequence). Trimming took off 6 bases at V and 6 bases at J, with 11 bases between the two ends. This CDR3 region has 12 residues. DNA for the CDR3: TGTGCCAGCAGGGCGGGGACGGCTGAAGCTTTCTTT. Protein: CASRAGTAEAFF.

This clonotype was picked up many times. The J gene is TRBJ1-1, the V gene TRBV25-1; D not certain. The CDR3 contains 14 residues. CDR1 is MGHDK, CDR2 SYGVNS, per germline. The V end lost 2 bases, the J end lost 1 base, and 8 bases lay between the germline ends. The CDR3 loop reads CASSERASNTEAFF. For the CDR3, the DNA is TGTGCCAGCAGTGAAAGGGCCTCGAACACTGAAGCTTTCTTT.

The rearrangement uses TRBV9 and TRBJ1-1; possibly TRBD1 for D (6 bases). Trimming removed 4 bases at V and 5 bases at J, with 15 bases between. Germline assignment: CDR1 SGDLS and CDR2 YYNGEE. The CDR3 loop spans 14 amino acids. DNA of the CDR3: TGTGCCAGCAGCTCTTCGAGTCAGGGGACTGAAGCTTTCTTT. Translating it yields CASSSSSQGTEAFF.

This clonotype was observed at least ten times. The chain joins TRBV3-1 to TRBJ2-7; possibly TRBD1 for D (5 bases). V gave up 8 bases and J gave up 7 bases, with 18 bases separating them. The germline V gene encodes CDR1 LGHDT and CDR2 YNNKEL (reference sequence). There are 13 residues in the CDR3. The DNA for the CDR3 is TGTGCCAGCTCAGTTACAGGTAGCTGGGAGCAGTACTTC. Translation: CASSVTGSWEQYF.

The gene calls are TRBV5-4 and TRBJ2-1; weak D call: TRBD1 (5 bases). The length of the CDR3 is 16 residues. V was trimmed by 0 bases and J by 6 bases, leaving 16 bases between them. CDR1 SGHNT and CDR2 YYREEE come from the germline V gene (reference sequence). CDR3 amino acids: CASSLDQGAALNEQFF. The CDR3 DNA sequence: TGTGCCAGCAGCTTGGATCAGGGCGCGGCACTCAATGAGCAGTTCTTC.

Ten or more counts support this clonotype. V usage is TRBV5-6 and J usage is TRBJ2-7; 10 nucleotides match TRBD1. The CDR3 is made up of 15 amino acids. CDR1 and CDR2 (germline): SGHDT, YYEEEE. The junction had 9 bases not matched to a gene; V was cut back by 2 bases and J by 7 bases. CDR3 in amino acids: CASSLWDRGLWEQYF. CDR3 nucleotide sequence: TGTGCCAGCAGCTTATGGGACAGGGGACTTTGGGAGCAGTACTTC.

The chain joins TRBV27 to TRBJ2-7, with 11 bases aligning to TRBD2. Unmatched junction bases numbered 6, after V lost 5 bases and J lost 3 bases. The CDR3 spans 15 residues. Germline loops: CDR1 MNHEY, CDR2 SMNVEV (reference sequence). DNA for the CDR3: TGTGCCAGCAGTCCGTTAGCGGGAGGGGACTACGAGCAGTACTTC. As protein: CASSPLAGGDYEQYF.

This clonotype was counted between two and nine times. This chain connects TRBV5-4 to TRBJ2-7, with 7 bases fitting TRBD1. The CDR3 runs to 16 residues. V shed 3 bases and J 5 bases; nucleotides not matched to a gene: 14. Germline CDR1 reads SGHNT; CDR2 reads YYREEE (reference sequence). The CDR3 region is CASSWGTGAPIDEQYF. CDR3 coding DNA: TGTGCCAGCAGCTGGGGAACAGGGGCGCCCATCGACGAGCAGTACTTC.